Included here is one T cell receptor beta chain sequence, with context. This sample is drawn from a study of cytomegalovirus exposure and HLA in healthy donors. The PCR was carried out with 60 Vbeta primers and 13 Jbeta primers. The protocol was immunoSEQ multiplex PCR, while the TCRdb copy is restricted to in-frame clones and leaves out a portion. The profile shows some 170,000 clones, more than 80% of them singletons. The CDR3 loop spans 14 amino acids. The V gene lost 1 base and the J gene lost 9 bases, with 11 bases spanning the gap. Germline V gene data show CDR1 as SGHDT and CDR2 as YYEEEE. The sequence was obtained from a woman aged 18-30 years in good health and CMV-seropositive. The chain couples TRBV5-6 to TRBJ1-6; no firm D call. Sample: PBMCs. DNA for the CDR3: TGTGCCAGCAGCTTGCCCACCAAAGCTTCACCCCTCCACTTT. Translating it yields CASSLPTKASPLHF.